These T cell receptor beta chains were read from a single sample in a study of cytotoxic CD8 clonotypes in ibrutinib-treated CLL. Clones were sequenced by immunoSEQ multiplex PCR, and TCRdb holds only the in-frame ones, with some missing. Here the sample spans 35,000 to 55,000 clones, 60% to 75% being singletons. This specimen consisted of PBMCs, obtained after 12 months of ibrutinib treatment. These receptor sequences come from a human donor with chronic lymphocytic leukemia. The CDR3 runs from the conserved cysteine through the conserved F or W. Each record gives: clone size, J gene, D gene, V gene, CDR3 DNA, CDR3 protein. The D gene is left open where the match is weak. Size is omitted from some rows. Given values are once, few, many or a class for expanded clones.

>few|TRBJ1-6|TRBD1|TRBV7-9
TGTGCCAGCAGCCAAGCTGACAGGGGCCCGGATAATTCACCCCTCCACTTT
CASSQADRGPDNSPLHF
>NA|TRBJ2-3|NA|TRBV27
TGTGCCAGCAGTGCACCCAGCAGAGGCACAGATACGCAGTATTTT
CASSAPSRGTDTQYF
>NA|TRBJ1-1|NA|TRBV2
TGTGCCAGCAGTGAAGCGGGAAAGGGGATGAAGGAGAACACTGAAGCTTTCTTT
CASSEAGKGMKENTEAFF
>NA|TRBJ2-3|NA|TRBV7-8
TGTGCCACCCATCCCCTGAGGGGAAGTTCCACAGATACGCAGTATTTT
CATHPLRGSSTDTQYF
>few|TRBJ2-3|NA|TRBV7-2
TGTGCCAGCAGCTCACAGGTGACTAGCACAGATACGCAGTATTTT
CASSSQVTSTDTQYF
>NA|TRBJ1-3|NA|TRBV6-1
TGTGCCAGCAAAAACCGACAAGGGGGGGACACCATATATTTT
CASKNRQGGDTIYF
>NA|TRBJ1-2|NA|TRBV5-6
TGTGCCAGCAGCTTGGGACGGGAAGAGACTAACTATGGCTACACCTTC
CASSLGREETNYGYTF
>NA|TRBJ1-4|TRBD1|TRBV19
TGTGCCAGTAGTAGGGACAGTTTTGAAAAACTGTTTTTT
CASSRDSFEKLFF
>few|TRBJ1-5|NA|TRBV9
TGTGCCAGCAGCCCCCATTCGGGGGGAAATCAGCCCCAGCATTTT
CASSPHSGGNQPQHF
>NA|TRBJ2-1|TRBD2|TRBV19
TGTGCCAGTAGAGTGACTAGCGGGGGCTACAATGAGCAGTTCTTC
CASRVTSGGYNEQFF
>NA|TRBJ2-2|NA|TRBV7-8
TGTGCCAGCAGGATAGGGGAAGGTGGGGGCACCGGGGAGCTGTTTTTT
CASRIGEGGGTGELFF
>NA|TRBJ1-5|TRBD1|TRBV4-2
TGTGCCAGCAGCCAAGATCAGGGGGGGGAGCCCCAGCATTTT
CASSQDQGGEPQHF
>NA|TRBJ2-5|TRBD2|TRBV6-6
TGTGCCAGCAGTTACCCCGCGGGGGACTATCAAGAGACCCAGTACTTC
CASSYPAGDYQETQYF
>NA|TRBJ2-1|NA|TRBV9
TGTGCCAGCAGCGCCGGGCTTTGGGAGCAGTTCTTC
CASSAGLWEQFF
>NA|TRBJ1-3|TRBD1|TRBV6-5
TGTGCCAGCAGACAGGGGACAGGGAGGAGCACCATATATTTT
CASRQGTGRSTIYF
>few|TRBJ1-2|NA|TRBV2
TGTGCCAGCAGTGACCCGCGAGGGGGGCACTCTAACTATGGCTACACCTTC
CASSDPRGGHSNYGYTF
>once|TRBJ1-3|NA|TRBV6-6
TGTGCCAGCAGTCCCCCCTCAGGAGGAAACACCATATATTTT
CASSPPSGGNTIYF
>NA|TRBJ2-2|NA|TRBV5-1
TGCGCCAGCAGCTCCAGTGGGGGGGCTATACCCGGGGAGCTGTTTTTT
CASSSSGGAIPGELFF
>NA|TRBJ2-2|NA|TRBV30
TGTGCCTGGAGCGGGGGGCCAGTCACCGGGGAGCTGTTTTTT
CAWSGGPVTGELFF
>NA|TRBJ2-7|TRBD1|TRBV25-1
TGTGCCAGCAGTGACCCCGGGACAGGGGGCCACGAGCAGTACTTC
CASSDPGTGGHEQYF
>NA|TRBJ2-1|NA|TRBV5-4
TGTGCCAGCAGCTTGGACAGGGCACACTACAATGAGCAGTTCTTC
CASSLDRAHYNEQFF
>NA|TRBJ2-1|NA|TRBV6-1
TGTGCCAGCAGCCCAGTCTCTTACAATGAGCAGTTCTTC
CASSPVSYNEQFF
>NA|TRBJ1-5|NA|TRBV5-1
TGCGCCAGCAGCTTGGCCGTCGGGCCGGATCAGCCCCAGCATTTT
CASSLAVGPDQPQHF
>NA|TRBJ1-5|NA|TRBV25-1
TGTGCCAGCAGCGTGGGTAGGAACCAGCCCCAGCATTTT
CASSVGRNQPQHF
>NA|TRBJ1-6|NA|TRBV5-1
TGCGCCAGCAGCGATACTCAGAGGACGTCTTACGATAATTCACCCCTCCACTTT
CASSDTQRTSYDNSPLHF
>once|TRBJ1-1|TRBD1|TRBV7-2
TGTGCCAGCAGCTCATGGACAGGGATAGCATCTGGAGCTTTCTTT
CASSSWTGIASGAFF
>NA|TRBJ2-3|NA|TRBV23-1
TGCGCCAGCAGTCACTGCCGGGACTCCACAGATACGCAGTATTTT
CASSHCRDSTDTQYF
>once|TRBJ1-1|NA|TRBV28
TGTGCCAGCAGCACCACAGGGAGAGAAGCTTTCTTT
CASSTTGREAFF
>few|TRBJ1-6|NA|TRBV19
TGTGCCAGTAGTATGGGGCAGGCCTATAATTCACCCCTCCACTTT
CASSMGQAYNSPLHF
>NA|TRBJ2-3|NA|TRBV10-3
TGTGCCGCCCGCCCCCCACGAGTAACTAGCACAGATACGCAGTATTTT
CAARPPRVTSTDTQYF
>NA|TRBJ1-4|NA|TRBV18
TGTGCCAGCTCCCCCACGGGACCAAGAAATGAAAAACTGTTTTTT
CASSPTGPRNEKLFF